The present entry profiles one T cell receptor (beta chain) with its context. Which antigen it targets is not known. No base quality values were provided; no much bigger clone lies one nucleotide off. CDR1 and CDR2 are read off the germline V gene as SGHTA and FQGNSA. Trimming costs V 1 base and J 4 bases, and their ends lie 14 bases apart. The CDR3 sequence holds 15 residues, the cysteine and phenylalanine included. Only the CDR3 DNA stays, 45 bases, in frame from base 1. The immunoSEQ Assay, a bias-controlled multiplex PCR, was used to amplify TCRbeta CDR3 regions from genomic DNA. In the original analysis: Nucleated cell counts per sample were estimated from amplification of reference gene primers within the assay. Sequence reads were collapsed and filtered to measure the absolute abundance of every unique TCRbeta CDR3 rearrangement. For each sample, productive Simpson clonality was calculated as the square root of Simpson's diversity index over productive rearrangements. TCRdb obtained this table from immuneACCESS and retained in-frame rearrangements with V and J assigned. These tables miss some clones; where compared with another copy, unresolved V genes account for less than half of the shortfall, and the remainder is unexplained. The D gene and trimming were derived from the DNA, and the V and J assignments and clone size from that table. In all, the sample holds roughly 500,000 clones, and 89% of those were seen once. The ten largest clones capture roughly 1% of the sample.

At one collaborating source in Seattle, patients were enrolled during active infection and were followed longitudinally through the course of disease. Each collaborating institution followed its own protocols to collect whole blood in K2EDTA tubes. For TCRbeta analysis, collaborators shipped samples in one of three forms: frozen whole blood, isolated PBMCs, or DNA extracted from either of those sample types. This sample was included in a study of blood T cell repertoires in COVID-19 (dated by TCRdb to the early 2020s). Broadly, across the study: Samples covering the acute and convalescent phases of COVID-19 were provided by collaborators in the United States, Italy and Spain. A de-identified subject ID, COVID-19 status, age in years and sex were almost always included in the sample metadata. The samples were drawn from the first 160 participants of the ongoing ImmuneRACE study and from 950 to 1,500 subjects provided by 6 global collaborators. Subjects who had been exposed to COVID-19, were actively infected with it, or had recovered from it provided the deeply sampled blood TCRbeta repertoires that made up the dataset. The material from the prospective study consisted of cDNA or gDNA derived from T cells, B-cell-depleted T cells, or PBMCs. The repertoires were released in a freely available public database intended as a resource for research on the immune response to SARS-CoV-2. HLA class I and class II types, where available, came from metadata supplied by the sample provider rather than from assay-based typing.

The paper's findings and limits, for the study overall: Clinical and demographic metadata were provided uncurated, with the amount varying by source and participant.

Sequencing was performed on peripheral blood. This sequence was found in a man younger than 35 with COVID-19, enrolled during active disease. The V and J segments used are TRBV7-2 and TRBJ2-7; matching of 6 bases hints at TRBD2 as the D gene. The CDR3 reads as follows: CASSLGGTVVYEQYF. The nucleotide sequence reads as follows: TGTGCCAGCAGCTTAGGAGGGACTGTCGTTTACGAGCAGTACTTC.